This TCR beta chain was retrieved from a study of cytomegalovirus exposure and HLA in healthy donors. Whole-study findings and limits: Most CMV-associated TCR beta chains were later found to appear HLA-restricted. Among TCR sequences, most were rare, though some public TCRs appeared in many donors.

The ends lost 5 bases at V and 2 bases at J; junction bases unmatched: 10. Per the germline V gene, CDR1 is SGHTA and CDR2 is FQGNSA. The CDR3 is 17 residues long. A multiplex PCR was run with 60 Vbeta primers and 13 Jbeta primers. Using immunoSEQ multiplex PCR, the repertoire was profiled, and TCRdb retains in-frame clones only, with some absent. The sample holds 100,000 to 150,000 clones. In regard to this clone: Its antigen is undetermined.

The rearrangement links TRBV7-2 to TRBJ1-3; TRBD1 agrees at 9 bases. The receptor was derived from a man in his thirties or forties in good health and CMV-seronegative. The sequenced material came from PBMCs. The CDR3 DNA reads as TGTGCCAGCAGCGGGATTAACAGGGGGCTAGCTGGAAACACCATATATTTT. Its protein is CASSGINRGLAGNTIYF.